The clone carrying this TCR beta chain was recorded many times. The sample belongs to a study of T cells in Graves' hyperthyroidism and ophthalmopathy. The investigators amplified TCR beta CDR3 regions from RNA transcripts. Carried out on the TCR CDR3, a first-round RT-PCR used the HTBI primer set. Each CDR3 protein gets one entry after TCRdb re-called the multiplex PCR reads with MiXCR. This sample yields fewer than 550,000 distinct CDR3 sequences, of which less than 25% are seen a single time; about 10% belongs to the top ten. For the diagnoses, clinical symptoms, serum thyroxine and TRAb, thyroid ultrasound and orbital computed tomography were used. The sample consisted of blood. The source of this sequence is a woman aged 25 to 45 with Graves' ophthalmopathy.

CDR3 protein: CSAMDRSNYGYTF. The DNA for the CDR3 is TGCAGTGCCATGGACAGATCTAACTATGGCTACACCTTC. The rearrangement links TRBV20-1 to TRBJ1-2, with a weak D call TRBD1 (6 bases). V gave up 6 bases and J gave up 0 bases, with 11 bases separating them. Germline lookup yields CDR1 DFQATT and CDR2 SNEGSKA (reference sequence). CDR3 length: 13 residues.